Sequencing of this T cell receptor (beta chain) was carried out in a study of cytomegalovirus exposure and HLA in healthy donors. This CDR3 region has 12 residues. With 2 bases removed from V and 2 bases from J, the gap between germline ends came to 4 bases. CDR1 is SGDLS, CDR2 YYNGEE, per germline. PCR employed 60 Vbeta and 13 Jbeta primers. Libraries were prepared by immunoSEQ multiplex PCR; TCRdb keeps only in-frame clonotypes and omits some of them. Altogether 200,000 to 250,000 clones are present, approximately 80% being singletons, with the ten largest covering 0.71%. The clonotype was recovered from a boy between 2 and 15 years old in good health and CMV-seronegative. This sequence joins TRBV9 and TRBJ1-2; D is unclear. The sample comprised PBMCs. DNA of the CDR3: TGTGCCAGCAGCGTCCAGAACTATGGCTACACCTTC. This translates into CASSVQNYGYTF.